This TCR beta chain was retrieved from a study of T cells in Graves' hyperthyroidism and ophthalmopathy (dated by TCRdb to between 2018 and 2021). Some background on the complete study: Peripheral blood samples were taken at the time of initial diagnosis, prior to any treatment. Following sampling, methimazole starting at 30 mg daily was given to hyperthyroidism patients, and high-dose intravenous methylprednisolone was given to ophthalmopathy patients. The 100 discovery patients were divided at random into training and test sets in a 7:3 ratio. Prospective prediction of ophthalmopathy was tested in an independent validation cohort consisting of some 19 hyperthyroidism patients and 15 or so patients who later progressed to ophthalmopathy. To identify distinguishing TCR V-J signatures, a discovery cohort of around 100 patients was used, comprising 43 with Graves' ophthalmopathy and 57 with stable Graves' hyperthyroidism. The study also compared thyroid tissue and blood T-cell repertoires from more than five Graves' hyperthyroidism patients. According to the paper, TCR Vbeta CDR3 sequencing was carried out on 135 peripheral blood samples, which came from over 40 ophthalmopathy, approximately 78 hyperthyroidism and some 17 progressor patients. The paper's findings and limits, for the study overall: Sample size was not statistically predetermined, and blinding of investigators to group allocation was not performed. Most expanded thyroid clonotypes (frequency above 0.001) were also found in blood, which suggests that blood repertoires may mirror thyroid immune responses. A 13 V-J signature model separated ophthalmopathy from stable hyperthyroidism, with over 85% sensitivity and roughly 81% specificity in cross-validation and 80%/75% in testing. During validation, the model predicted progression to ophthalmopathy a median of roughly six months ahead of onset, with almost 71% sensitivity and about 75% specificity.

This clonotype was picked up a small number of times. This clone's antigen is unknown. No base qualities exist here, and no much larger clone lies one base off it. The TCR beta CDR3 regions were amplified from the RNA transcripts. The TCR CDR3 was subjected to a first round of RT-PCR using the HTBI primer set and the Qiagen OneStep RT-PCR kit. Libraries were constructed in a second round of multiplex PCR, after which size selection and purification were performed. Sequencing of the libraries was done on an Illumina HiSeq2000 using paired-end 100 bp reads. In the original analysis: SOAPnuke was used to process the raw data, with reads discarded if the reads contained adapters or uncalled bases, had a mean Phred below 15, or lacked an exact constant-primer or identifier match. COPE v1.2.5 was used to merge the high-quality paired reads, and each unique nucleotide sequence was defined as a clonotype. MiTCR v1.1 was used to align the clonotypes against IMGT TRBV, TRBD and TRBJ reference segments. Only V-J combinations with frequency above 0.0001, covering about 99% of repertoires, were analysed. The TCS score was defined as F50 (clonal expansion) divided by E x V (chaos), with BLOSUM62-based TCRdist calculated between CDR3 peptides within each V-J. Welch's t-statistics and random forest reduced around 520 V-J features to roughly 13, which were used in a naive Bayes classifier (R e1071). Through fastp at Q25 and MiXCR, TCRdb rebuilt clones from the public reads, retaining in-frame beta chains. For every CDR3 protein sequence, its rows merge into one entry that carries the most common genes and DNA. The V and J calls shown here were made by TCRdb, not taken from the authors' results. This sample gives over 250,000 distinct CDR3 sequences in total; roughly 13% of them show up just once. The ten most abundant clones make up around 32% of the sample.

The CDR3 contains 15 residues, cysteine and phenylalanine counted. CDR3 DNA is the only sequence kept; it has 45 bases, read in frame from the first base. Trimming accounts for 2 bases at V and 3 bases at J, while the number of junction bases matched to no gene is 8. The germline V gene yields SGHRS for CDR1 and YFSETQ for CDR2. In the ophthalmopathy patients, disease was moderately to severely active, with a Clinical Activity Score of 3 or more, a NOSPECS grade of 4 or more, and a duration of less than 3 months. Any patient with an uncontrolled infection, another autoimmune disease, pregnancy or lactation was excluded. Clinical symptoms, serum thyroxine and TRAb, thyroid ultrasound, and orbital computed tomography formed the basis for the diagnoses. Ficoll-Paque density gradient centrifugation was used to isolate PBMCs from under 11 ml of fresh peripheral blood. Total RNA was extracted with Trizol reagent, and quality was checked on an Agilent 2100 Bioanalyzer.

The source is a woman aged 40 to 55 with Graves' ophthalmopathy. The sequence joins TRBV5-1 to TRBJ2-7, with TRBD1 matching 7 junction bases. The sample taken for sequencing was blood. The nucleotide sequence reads TGCGCCAGCAGCTTTACCGGGACAGAACTCTACGAGCAGTACTTC. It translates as CASSFTGTELYEQYF.